This TCR beta chain appears in the sequencing data of a study of CXCR3-negative and CXCR3-positive naive CD8 T cells. The study's findings and limits: Freshly isolated PBMCs were used in most assays, given partial CXCR3 loss after freezing.

All TRB cDNA libraries came from 5' RACE performed with UMI labels. TCRdb reanalyzed the 5' RACE reads, giving one entry per CDR3 protein sequence and no DNA. The record lists 90,000 to 100,000 distinct CDR3 sequences, of which the ten most abundant hold 1.5% to 2%. As concerns this clonotype: Its antigen remains unidentified.

Per germline, CDR1 SQVTM and CDR2 ANQGSEA. The CDR3 runs 17 residues. V is TRBV29-1 and J is TRBJ2-6; TCRdb's D gene call, TRBD1, goes unchecked for lack of DNA. The sequenced material came from naive CXCR3- CD8+ T cells from blood. Regarding subset: CD45RO-CCR7+CD27+CD95- naive CD8+ T cells lacking CXCR3 (TNR3-). This TCR came from a human donor in good health. Some clones in this sample may be carry-over from other donors' samples. The CDR3 here is CSVDSGTGVSGANVLTF.